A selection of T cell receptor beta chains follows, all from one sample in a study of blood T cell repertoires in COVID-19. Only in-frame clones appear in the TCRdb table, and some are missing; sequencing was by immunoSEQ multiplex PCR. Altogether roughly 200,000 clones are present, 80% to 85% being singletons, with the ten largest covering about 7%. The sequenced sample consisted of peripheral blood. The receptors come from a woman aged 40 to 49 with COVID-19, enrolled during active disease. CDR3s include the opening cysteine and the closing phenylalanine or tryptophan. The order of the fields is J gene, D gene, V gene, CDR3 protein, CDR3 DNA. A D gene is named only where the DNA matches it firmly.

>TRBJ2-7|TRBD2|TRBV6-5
CASSASRTSGYEQYF
TGTGCCAGCAGCGCTTCGAGGACTAGCGGATACGAGCAGTACTTC
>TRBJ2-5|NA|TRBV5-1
CASSLRGSVETQYF
TGCGCCAGCAGCTTGCGGGGGTCAGTGGAGACCCAGTACTTC
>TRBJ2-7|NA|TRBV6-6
CASSSPVTLRGYEQYF
TGTGCCAGCAGTTCCCCAGTCACCCTAAGGGGATACGAGCAGTACTTC
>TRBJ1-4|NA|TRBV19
CASSAHSNEKLFF
TGTGCCAGTAGCGCCCACAGCAATGAAAAACTGTTTTTT
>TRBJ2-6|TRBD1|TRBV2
CASSGDSFSGANVLTF
TGTGCCAGCAGCGGGGACAGTTTCTCTGGGGCCAACGTCCTGACTTTC
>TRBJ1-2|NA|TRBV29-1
CSVEPRRAGGYTF
TGCAGCGTTGAACCCCGCCGAGCGGGTGGCTACACCTTC
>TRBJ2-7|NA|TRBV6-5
CASSLTYEQYF
TGTGCCAGCAGTCTAACCTACGAGCAGTACTTC
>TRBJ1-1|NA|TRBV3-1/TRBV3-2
CASSRPLQGRGTEAFF
TGTGCCAGCAGCCGCCCCCTACAGGGCAGGGGAACTGAAGCTTTCTTT
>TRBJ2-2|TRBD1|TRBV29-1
CSVEDGTGGELFF
TGCAGCGTTGAAGATGGGACAGGCGGGGAGCTGTTTTTT
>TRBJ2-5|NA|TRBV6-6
CASSQPGLQETQYF
TGTGCCAGCAGCCAACCGGGACTCCAAGAGACCCAGTACTTC